What follows are 13 T cell receptor beta chains derived from one specimen sequenced in a study of CD8 T cells in Susac syndrome. Random hexamers were used to reverse transcribe roughly 0.45 to 1 ug of RNA. TCRdb used MiXCR to reprocess the immunoSEQ multiplex PCR reads, holding one entry per CDR3 protein. The sample contains about 300,000 distinct CDR3 sequences, approximately 85% of which appear only once. The source material was CD8+ T cells from PBMCs. The source is a human donor with multiple sclerosis.

The count of this clonotype is one. The chain recombines TRBV5-4 with TRBJ2-5, with 11 bases matching TRBD1. V lost 0 bases and J lost 4; bases outside the gene matches: 8. This CDR3 contains 17 residues. Germline V lookup: CDR1 SGHNT, CDR2 YYREEE (reference sequence). The CDR3 is CASSLAEDRGHGETQYF. The CDR3, as DNA: TGTGCCAGCAGCTTGGCTGAGGACAGGGGGCATGGAGAGACCCAGTACTTC.

The chain links TRBV11-3 to TRBJ2-1, with D unclear. CDR3 length: 16 amino acids. V shed 5 bases and J shed 3 bases, with 17 bases lying between them. Germline CDR1 reads SGHNT; CDR2 reads YENEEA. The CDR3 here is CASSPRTQPNYNEQFF. DNA of the CDR3: TGTGCCAGCAGCCCCAGGACCCAGCCAAACTACAATGAGCAGTTCTTC.

V usage is TRBV27 and J usage is TRBJ2-7, with D uncertain. V was cut by 8 bases and J by 4 bases, with 30 bases left in between. The CDR3 totals 18 residues. Germline CDR1 MNHEY, CDR2 SMNVEV (reference sequence). CDR3 in DNA: TGTGCCAGCGCTTTTGCACCCACTTTTTCAATTGAGGAGTACGAGCAGTACTTC. Protein product: CASAFAPTFSIEEYEQYF.

The J gene is TRBJ2-7, the V gene TRBV7-9; the match to TRBD1 covers 7 bases. Germline CDR1 SEHNR, CDR2 FQNEAQ (reference sequence). V lost 6 bases, J lost 0 bases, and 5 bases stayed unmatched. The CDR3 totals 14 residues. The CDR3 loop is CASSWGQYSYEQYF. In DNA form, the CDR3 reads TGTGCCAGCAGTTGGGGACAGTACTCCTACGAGCAGTACTTC.

The genes are TRBV28 and TRBJ2-1, with 10 bases aligning to TRBD1. Unmatched junction bases numbered 28, after V lost 4 bases and J lost 13 bases. The germline V gene has CDR1 MDHEN and CDR2 SYDVKM. The CDR3 runs 20 residues. CDR3 region: CASSSPTTRLGQGIPRGQFF. In DNA, the CDR3 is TGTGCCAGCAGTTCGCCGACTACCCGCCTGGGACAGGGGATCCCCAGGGGCCAGTTCTTC.

The CDR3 reads CAINGGYNTEAFF. The CDR3 DNA follows: TGTGCCATCAACGGGGGATATAACACTGAAGCTTTCTTT. The V and J genes are TRBV10-3 and TRBJ1-1, with D possibly matching TRBD1 (5 bases). Trimming removed 7 bases from V and 2 bases from J, with 11 bases in between. Germline V gene data show CDR1 as ENHRY and CDR2 as SYGVKD. This CDR3 comprises 13 residues.

J is TRBJ1-5 and V is TRBV7-9; D ambiguous. The CDR3 contains 15 residues. Germline CDR1 reads SEHNR; CDR2 reads FQNEAQ (reference sequence). V was cut by 0 bases and J by 0 bases, with 6 bases left in between. The CDR3 region has the DNA TGTGCCAGCAGCTTAGCGGAGTATAGCAATCAGCCCCAGCATTTT. Translated, it gives CASSLAEYSNQPQHF.

The chain combines TRBV28 with TRBJ2-3; 7 positions agree with TRBD1. The CDR3 runs 15 residues. Germline CDR1 reads MDHEN; CDR2 reads SYDVKM. V was pared by 4 bases and J by 0 bases, with 4 bases of the junction left unmatched. CDR3 amino acids: CASSYLGQSTDTQYF. CDR3 nucleotides: TGTGCCAGCAGTTACCTGGGACAGAGCACAGATACGCAGTATTTT. Combining the CDR3 with reference TRBV28 and TRBJ2-3 gives the whole variable domain DVKVTQSSRYLVKRTGEKVFLECVQDMDHENMFWYRQDPGLGLRLIYFSYDVKMKEKGDIPEGYSVSREKKERFSLILESASTNQTSMYLCASSYLGQSTDTQYFGPGTRLTVL.

The genes are TRBV6-5 and TRBJ2-7; either TRBD1 or TRBD2 may supply D (6 bases each). Germline loops: CDR1 MNHEY, CDR2 SVGAGI. This CDR3 has 18 residues. Trimming left V 5 bases short and J 2 bases short, with 25 bases between. The CDR3 sequence is CASSTPTAGAGSPYEQYF. The CDR3 bases are TGTGCCAGCAGTACTCCTACGGCAGGGGCGGGAAGTCCCTACGAGCAGTACTTC.

This chain links TRBV10-3 with TRBJ1-5; D is unclear. Germline-derived CDR1 and CDR2 are ENHRY and SYGVKD. The CDR3 runs to 13 residues. V was pared by 3 bases and J by 5 bases, with 8 bases between. For the CDR3, the DNA is TGTGCCATCAGTGAAGGTGGTTATCAGCCCCAGCATTTT. Translated: CAISEGGYQPQHF.

J is TRBJ2-2 and V is TRBV12-5; 7 nucleotides align to TRBD2. CDR1 and CDR2 from the germline V gene are LGHNT and FRNRAP. Trimming took 4 bases from V and 6 from J; bases not matched to a gene: 5. The CDR3 contains 14 residues. CDR3 in amino acids: CASGYGGGAGELFF. The CDR3 bases are TGTGCTAGTGGTTACGGGGGAGGGGCCGGGGAGCTGTTTTTT.

The genes are TRBV6-5 and TRBJ2-7, with TRBD2 as a possible D gene (6 bases). The CDR3 runs 14 residues. CDR1 and CDR2 (germline): MNHEY, SVGAGI. V lost 0 bases and J lost 3, with 9 bases in between. Here the CDR3 DNA reads TGTGCCAGCAGTTACTCGGGACTGCTCTACGAGCAGTACTTC. The encoded protein is CASSYSGLLYEQYF.

The V and J genes are TRBV19 and TRBJ1-5, with D possibly TRBD1 on 5 matching bases. The germline gives CDR1 LNHDA, CDR2 SQIVND (reference sequence). The CDR3 sequence is 13 residues long. V was trimmed by 5 bases and J by 4 bases, leaving 9 bases between them. CDR3 in DNA: TGTGCCAGTAGTGTACAGGAGAATCAGCCCCAGCATTTT. It is translated as CASSVQENQPQHF. Supplemented by reference TRBV19 and TRBJ1-5, the full variable domain reads DGGITQSPKYLFRKEGQNVTLSCEQNLNHDAMYWYRQDPGQGLRLIYYSQIVNDFQKGDIAEGYSVSREKKESFPLTVTSAQKNPTAFYLCASSVQENQPQHFGDGTRLSIL.